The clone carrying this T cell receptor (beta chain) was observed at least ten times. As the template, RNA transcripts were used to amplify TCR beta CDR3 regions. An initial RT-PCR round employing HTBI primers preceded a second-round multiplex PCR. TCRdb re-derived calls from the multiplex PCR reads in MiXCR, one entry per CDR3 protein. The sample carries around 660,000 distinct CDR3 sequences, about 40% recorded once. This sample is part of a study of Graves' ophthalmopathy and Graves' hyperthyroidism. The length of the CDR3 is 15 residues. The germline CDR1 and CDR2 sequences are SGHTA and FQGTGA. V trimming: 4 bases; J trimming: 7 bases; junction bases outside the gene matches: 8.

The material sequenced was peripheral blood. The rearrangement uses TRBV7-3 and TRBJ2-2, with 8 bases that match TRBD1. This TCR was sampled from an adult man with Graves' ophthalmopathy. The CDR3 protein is CASSSSGGVFGELFF. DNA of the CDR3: TGTGCCAGCAGCTCCTCAGGGGGCGTGTTCGGGGAGCTGTTTTTT.